Reported below is one TCR beta chain. Only in-frame clones appear in the TCRdb table, and some are missing; sequencing was by immunoSEQ multiplex PCR. In the table there are 300,000 to 500,000 clones, roughly 87% of which are singletons. These data are taken from a study of blood T cell repertoires in COVID-19. Trimming cost V 2 bases and J 5 bases; bases outside gene matches: 7. The CDR3 has 15 residues. Germline CDR1 and CDR2: MNHEY and SVGAGI. Sequences were obtained from PBMCs or T cells enriched from blood (not recorded which). The source is a woman between 40 and 50 years old with acute COVID-19. This chain uses TRBV6-5 with TRBJ1-1; the match to TRBD1 covers 8 bases. The CDR3 nucleotides are TGTGCCAGCAGTTACCGTCTCGGACAGGGAACTGAAGCTTTCTTT. Residues: CASSYRLGQGTEAFF.